What follows describes a single T cell receptor beta chain. What it binds is unknown. Germline V gene data show CDR1 as LNHNV and CDR2 as YYDKDF (reference sequence). V lost 8 bases and J lost 6, with 11 bases in between. The CDR3 has 13 residues. These data belong to a study of T-cell memory formation after mild COVID-19. For the study at large: TCR clusters showed largely donor specificity.

TCRdb reprocessed the 5' RACE reads with MiXCR, giving one entry per CDR3 protein. This table holds approximately 450,000 distinct CDR3 sequences, about 20% found once. Findings and limits, study-wide: Some SARS-CoV-2-responding clones were already detected in memory before infection.

Source material: PBMCs or a T cell subset sorted from them (not recorded which). The sequence was collected from an adult woman who had mild COVID-19 (a few samples of this study predate the infection). Cell type and time point are not known. The gene calls are TRBV15 and TRBJ1-6; maybe TRBD1 (5 bases). This chain's CDR3 is CATRYRSNSPLHF. The DNA for the CDR3 is TGTGCCACCCGCTACAGGAGTAATTCACCCCTCCACTTT.